This TCR beta chain was sequenced during a study of Ad26.COV2.S vaccination and SARS-CoV-2 variants. Study in general: Dosing was one shot or two shots 56 days apart. General study findings and limits: Researchers reported similar non-spike TCR breadth in vaccine and placebo recipients. Researchers cautioned that TCR breadth and depth analyses may have underestimated total T cell responses. Post-vaccination spike-specific CD8+ and CD4+ T cell responses reportedly had substantial breadth.

Repertoires were generated with immunoSEQ multiplex PCR, while TCRdb's copy carries only in-frame clones and drops some. The profile shows some 390,000 clones, roughly nine tenths of them singletons. Sample treatment: 15 to 20 received Ad26.COV2.S at low or high dose, single or two shots; about 5 received placebo; per-sample allocation not given. Each sample was drawn 63 days after the first injection (of vaccine or placebo). This CDR3 contains 13 residues. Losses at the gene ends were 8 bases for V and 7 bases for J; bases not matched to a gene: 11. Germline CDR1 is MNHEY and CDR2 is SMNVEV (reference sequence). Concerning this clone: Its antigen is currently unknown.

This clonotype was obtained from a person aged 18-65 years who received the Ad26.COV2.S COVID-19 vaccine or a placebo. This sequence joins TRBV27 and TRBJ2-7; 7 nucleotides line up with TRBD1. The source was peripheral blood, collected in a trial of Ad26.COV2.S vaccine versus placebo. The CDR3 protein is CASGDRVNGEQYF. The CDR3 DNA follows: TGTGCCAGCGGAGACAGGGTGAATGGGGAGCAGTACTTC.